This T cell receptor beta chain is from a study of T cell responses to AZD1222 COVID-19 vaccine. Using immunoSEQ multiplex PCR, the repertoire was profiled, and TCRdb retains in-frame clones only, with some absent. Among 130,000 to 150,000 clones listed, just under 95% were seen once. The clonotype originates from an adult in good health. Sample: peripheral blood, taken on day 0 of AZD1222 vaccination.

The DNA for the CDR3 is TGCGCCAGCAGCCTCGGCGGGGCAGCCTCTGGAAACACCATATATTTT. Its protein product is CASSLGGAASGNTIYF. The rearrangement links TRBV5-1 to TRBJ1-3, with D perhaps matching TRBD1 (5 bases). The germline V gene encodes CDR1 SGHRS and CDR2 YFSETQ. V shed 4 bases and J shed 0 bases, with 14 bases lying between them. This CDR3 has 16 amino acids.